These 16 T cell receptor beta chains came from one sample sequenced in a study of T-cell memory formation after mild COVID-19. TCRdb used MiXCR to reprocess the 5' RACE reads, holding one entry per CDR3 protein. Of just over 350,000 distinct CDR3 sequences listed, over 13% were seen once; the top ten hold around a fifth. Sequencing was performed on PBMCs or a T cell subset sorted from them (not recorded which). The receptors shown here come from a man aged 18-30 years who had mild COVID-19 (a few samples of this study predate the infection). Cell type and time point are not known.

CDR3 loop: CSAPLARGAKDTQYF. DNA of the CDR3: TGCAGTGCTCCCCTCGCGCGGGGGGCCAAAGATACGCAGTATTTT. The V call is TRBV20-1, the J call TRBJ2-3; the match to TRBD2 covers 8 bases. V shed 5 bases, J shed 5 bases, and the junction held 12 bases outside the gene matches. CDR1 is DFQATT, CDR2 SNEGSKA, per germline (reference sequence). The CDR3 totals 15 residues.

V is TRBV5-4 and J is TRBJ2-2; D tentatively fits TRBD1 or TRBD2 (5 bases each). This CDR3 is 15 amino acids long. V was shortened by 0 bases and J by 6 bases, with 12 bases between the two germline ends. Germline V gives CDR1 SGHNT, CDR2 YYREEE (reference sequence). As DNA, the CDR3 is TGTGCCAGCAGCTTGGCCGGGACCCCCCCCGGGGAGCTGTTTTTT. As protein: CASSLAGTPPGELFF.

This clonotype was picked up a small number of times. This CDR3 is CASSQEYRGTQGPQHF. The CDR3 DNA sequence: TGCGCCAGCAGCCAAGAGTACAGGGGAACTCAAGGGCCCCAGCATTTT. The chain joins TRBV4-3 to TRBJ1-5; TRBD1 matches at 7 bases. This CDR3 is built from 16 residues. Germline trimming cut 0 bases from V and 9 bases from J; bases unmatched to any gene: 11. Germline CDR1 reads LGHNA; CDR2 reads YSLEER.

This clonotype was counted a few times. J is TRBJ1-1 and V is TRBV6-5; a possible D gene is TRBD1 (6 bases). V lost 7 bases and J lost 3, with 15 bases in between. In germline, CDR1 is MNHEY, CDR2 SVGAGI. This CDR3 spans 14 amino acids. The CDR3 DNA sequence: TGTGCCAGCAAGGCGCCGGGGGGCTACACTGAAGCTTTCTTT. Translation gives CASKAPGGYTEAFF.

A few counts support this clonotype. The chain couples TRBV7-2 to TRBJ2-5, with 7 bases aligning to TRBD2. Germline loops: CDR1 SGHTA, CDR2 FQGNSA. V was clipped by 8 bases and J by 4 bases; unmatched bases: 7. The length of the CDR3 is 13 residues. CDR3 nucleotides: TGTGCCAGCGGAGGGAGGGTTGGAGAGACCCAGTACTTC. Translated, it gives CASGGRVGETQYF.

The rearrangement joins TRBV4-1 to TRBJ2-7; D unresolved. The CDR3 extends over 13 amino acids. Germline CDR1 is MGHRA and CDR2 is YSYEKL. V was trimmed by 1 base and J by 3 bases, leaving 7 bases between them. The CDR3 loop is CASSQVRDYEQYF. CDR3 DNA sequence: TGCGCCAGCAGCCAAGTACGCGACTACGAGCAGTACTTC.

The chain has TRBV28 and TRBJ1-2; 10 positions agree with TRBD1. Germline V gene lookup returns CDR1 MDHEN and CDR2 SYDVKM. CDR3 length: 13 residues. Trimming took 5 bases from V and 8 from J; bases not matched to a gene: 5. The chain's CDR3 is CASSRGTGVGYTF. The CDR3 region has the DNA TGTGCCAGCAGTCGAGGGACAGGGGTAGGCTACACCTTC.

J is TRBJ1-6 and V is TRBV15; no reliable D call. V lost 0 bases, J lost 9 bases, and 12 bases lay in between. Per the germline V gene, CDR1 is LNHNV and CDR2 is YYDKDF (reference sequence). CDR3 length: 15 residues. The CDR3, as DNA: TGTGCCACCAGCAGAGATCGCGGGGTTGGTTCACCCCTCCACTTT. Protein product: CATSRDRGVGSPLHF.

This clonotype was picked up a small number of times. This chain uses TRBV7-6 with TRBJ2-1; 8 bases match TRBD2. The length of the CDR3 is 15 residues. CDR1 SGHVS and CDR2 FNYEAQ come from the germline V gene. J lost 7 bases, V lost 4 bases, and 9 bases had no gene match. CDR3 DNA: TGTGCCAGCAGCTCTTGGCGGGGGGCTGGTAATGAGCAGTTCTTC. Its translation: CASSSWRGAGNEQFF.

This clonotype has just a few counts. This chain connects TRBV12-3 or TRBV12-4 to TRBJ1-5; perhaps TRBD1 as D (6 bases). Trimming shortened V by 5 bases and J by 7 bases, and 15 bases separated the two germline ends. The CDR3 runs 14 residues. The CDR3 protein is CASSPQQGQQPQHF. The DNA for the CDR3 is TGTGCCAGCAGTCCTCAACAGGGTCAGCAGCCCCAGCATTTT.

The chain carries TRBV20-1 and TRBJ2-5, with a tentative D call TRBD2 (5 bases). This CDR3 comprises 14 residues. The germline V gene encodes CDR1 DFQATT and CDR2 SNEGSKA (reference sequence). V lost 5 bases and J 4 bases, leaving 17 bases between the germline ends. The CDR3: CSAEHEGPGETQYF. The CDR3 nucleotides are TGCAGTGCTGAGCACGAGGGCCCCGGAGAGACCCAGTACTTC.

Many counts were recorded for this clonotype. This sequence joins TRBV7-2 and TRBJ2-2; D remains unclear. The CDR3 loop spans 18 amino acids. Trimming took 1 base from V and 2 from J, leaving 17 bases between them. The germline CDR1 and CDR2 sequences are SGHTA and FQGNSA. The CDR3, as DNA: TGTGCCAGCAGCTTAGAAGGTCTCAGACCAATTAACACCGGGGAGCTGTTTTTT. As protein: CASSLEGLRPINTGELFF.

The rearrangement joins TRBV6-6 to TRBJ2-7; possibly TRBD2 for D (5 bases). The V end lost 3 bases, the J end lost 2 bases, and 11 bases lay between the germline ends. This CDR3 is built from 14 residues. Germline CDR1 reads MNHNY; CDR2 reads SVGAGI (reference sequence). Here the CDR3 reads CASSYSAGAYEQYF. In DNA, the CDR3 is TGTGCCAGCAGTTATTCAGCCGGGGCCTACGAGCAGTACTTC.

The table lists this clonotype with many counts. The chain couples TRBV7-2 to TRBJ1-4; 10 nucleotides match TRBD1. The V and J ends lost 4 bases and 8 bases, in that order; junction bases with no gene match: 7. The CDR3 runs to 15 residues. Germline V gene lookup returns CDR1 SGHTA and CDR2 FQGNSA. The CDR3 nucleotides read TGTGCCAGCAGCTACCAGACAGGGGGCATGGAAAAACTGTTTTTT. This gives the protein CASSYQTGGMEKLFF.

The rearrangement uses TRBV7-2 and TRBJ2-7, with 10 bases that match TRBD1. Germline loops: CDR1 SGHTA, CDR2 FQGNSA. V lost 2 bases to trimming and J lost 5 bases; unmatched junction nucleotides: 6. This CDR3 is 15 amino acids long. DNA for the CDR3: TGTGCCAGCAGCTTATCGACAGGGGGCAGGAACGAGCAGTACTTC. Translating it yields CASSLSTGGRNEQYF.

The chain links TRBV10-3 to TRBJ1-5, with D unclear. Between the trimmed V and J ends, which lost 8 bases and 2 bases, there was a span of 13 bases. The CDR3 has 14 residues. The germline gives CDR1 ENHRY, CDR2 SYGVKD. CDR3 sequence (DNA): TGTGCCATCGGAACCGATGGGGGCAATCAGCCCCAGCATTTT. Its protein product is CAIGTDGGNQPQHF.